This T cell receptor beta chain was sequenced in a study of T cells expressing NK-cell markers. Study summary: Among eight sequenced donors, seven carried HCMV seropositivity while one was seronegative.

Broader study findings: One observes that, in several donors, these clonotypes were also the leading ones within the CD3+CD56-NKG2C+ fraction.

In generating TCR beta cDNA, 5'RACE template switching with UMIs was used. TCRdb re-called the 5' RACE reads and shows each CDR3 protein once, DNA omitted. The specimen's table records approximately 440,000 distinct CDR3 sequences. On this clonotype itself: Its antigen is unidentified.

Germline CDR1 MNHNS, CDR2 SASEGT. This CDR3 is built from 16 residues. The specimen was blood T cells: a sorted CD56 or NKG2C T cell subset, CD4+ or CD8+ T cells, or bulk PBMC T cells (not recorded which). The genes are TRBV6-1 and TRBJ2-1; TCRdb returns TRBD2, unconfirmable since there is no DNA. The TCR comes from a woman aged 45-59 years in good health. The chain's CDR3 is CASSPRTSGGFNEQFF.